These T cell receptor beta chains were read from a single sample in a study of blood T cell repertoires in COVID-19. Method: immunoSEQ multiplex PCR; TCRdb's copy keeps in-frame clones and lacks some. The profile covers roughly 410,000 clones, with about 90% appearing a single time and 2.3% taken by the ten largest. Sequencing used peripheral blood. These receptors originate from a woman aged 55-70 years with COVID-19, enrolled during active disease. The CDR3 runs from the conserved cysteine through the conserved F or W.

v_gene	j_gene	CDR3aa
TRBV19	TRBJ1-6	CASRHKNSPLHF
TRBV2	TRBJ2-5	CASSESNAPAGFGETQYF
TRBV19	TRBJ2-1	CASSIAQLAGGGYEQFF
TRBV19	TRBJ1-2	CASSLTGGPPGGYTF
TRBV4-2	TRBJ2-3	CASSRLTSGGGDTQYF
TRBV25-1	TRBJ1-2	CASSETNSYGYTF
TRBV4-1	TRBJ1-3	CASSQVVTAGNTIYF
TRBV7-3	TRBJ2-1	CASSVVAGSSYNEQFF
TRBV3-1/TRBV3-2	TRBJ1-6	CASSQAARSNSPLHF
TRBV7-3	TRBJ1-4	CASSPTGANEKLFF
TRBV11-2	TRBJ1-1	CASSQPTANTEAFF
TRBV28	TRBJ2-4	CASSPPGTRNTIQYF
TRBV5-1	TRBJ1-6	CASSPRDRGQVWSNSPLHF
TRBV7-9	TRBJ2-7	CASSLWDRGTYEQYF
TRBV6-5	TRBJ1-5	CASSYTRGGSQPQHF
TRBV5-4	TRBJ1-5	CASSTYREGGNQPQHF
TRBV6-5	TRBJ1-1	CASSSRDRVDTEAFF
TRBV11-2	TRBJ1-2	CASSLAGHSYGYTF
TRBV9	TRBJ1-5	CASSGQGAILQPQHF
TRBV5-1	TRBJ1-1	CASSSTAGGNTEAFF
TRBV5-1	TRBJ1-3	CASMDPGGENTIYF
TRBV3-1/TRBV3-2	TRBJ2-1	CASSQQGISNEQFF
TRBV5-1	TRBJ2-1	CASSPTSGGLNEQFF
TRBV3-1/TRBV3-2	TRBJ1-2	CASSQARDYGYTF
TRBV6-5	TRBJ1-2	CASSTTTGDGYTF
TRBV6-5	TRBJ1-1	CASRRRQVSNTEAFF
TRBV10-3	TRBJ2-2	CAIGRGYEAGELFF
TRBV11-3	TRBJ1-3	CASSQSSGNTIYF
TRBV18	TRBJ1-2	CASSPLTDDYGYTF
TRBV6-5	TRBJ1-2	CASSQTLDRDYGYTF
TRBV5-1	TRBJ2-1	CASSSVPSGGYNEQFF
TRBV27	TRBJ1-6	CASRAGTPHSPLHF
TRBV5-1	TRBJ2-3	CASSLAGGGITDTQYF
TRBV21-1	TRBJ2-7	CASFVLPGQVDSGYEQYF
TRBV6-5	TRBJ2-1	CASSKRDRDRNEQFF
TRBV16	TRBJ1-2	CASSQRQGAGYTF
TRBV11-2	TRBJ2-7	CASSPRRGEQYF
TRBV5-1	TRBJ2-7	CASSFGRGLYNEQYF
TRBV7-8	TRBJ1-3	CASSGPGGSGNTIYF
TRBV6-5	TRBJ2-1	CASRNSGGAVNEQFF
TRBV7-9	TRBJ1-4	CASSPSTSRGEKLFF
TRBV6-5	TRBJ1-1	CASTGKGGINTEAFF
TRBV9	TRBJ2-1	CASSVRGGGPPDEQFF
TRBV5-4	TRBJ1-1	CASSDRRRNTEAFF
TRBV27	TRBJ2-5	CASSPLPVSTQYF
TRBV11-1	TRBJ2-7	CASSLTGDRGYEQYF
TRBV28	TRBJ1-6	CASRPGGQGAPLHF
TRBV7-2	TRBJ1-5	CASSPMGNSRNQPQHF
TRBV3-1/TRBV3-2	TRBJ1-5	CASSQGGGAYGNQPQHF
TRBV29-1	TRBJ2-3	CSVERGVTDTQYF
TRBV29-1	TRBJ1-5	CSVAGTGVDQPQHF
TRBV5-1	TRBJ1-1	CASTERQGPINTEAFF
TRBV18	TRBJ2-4	CASSPAGHPLAKNIQYF
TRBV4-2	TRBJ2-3	CASSPRGDRSTDTQYF
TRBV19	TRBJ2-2	CASSGPNTGELFF